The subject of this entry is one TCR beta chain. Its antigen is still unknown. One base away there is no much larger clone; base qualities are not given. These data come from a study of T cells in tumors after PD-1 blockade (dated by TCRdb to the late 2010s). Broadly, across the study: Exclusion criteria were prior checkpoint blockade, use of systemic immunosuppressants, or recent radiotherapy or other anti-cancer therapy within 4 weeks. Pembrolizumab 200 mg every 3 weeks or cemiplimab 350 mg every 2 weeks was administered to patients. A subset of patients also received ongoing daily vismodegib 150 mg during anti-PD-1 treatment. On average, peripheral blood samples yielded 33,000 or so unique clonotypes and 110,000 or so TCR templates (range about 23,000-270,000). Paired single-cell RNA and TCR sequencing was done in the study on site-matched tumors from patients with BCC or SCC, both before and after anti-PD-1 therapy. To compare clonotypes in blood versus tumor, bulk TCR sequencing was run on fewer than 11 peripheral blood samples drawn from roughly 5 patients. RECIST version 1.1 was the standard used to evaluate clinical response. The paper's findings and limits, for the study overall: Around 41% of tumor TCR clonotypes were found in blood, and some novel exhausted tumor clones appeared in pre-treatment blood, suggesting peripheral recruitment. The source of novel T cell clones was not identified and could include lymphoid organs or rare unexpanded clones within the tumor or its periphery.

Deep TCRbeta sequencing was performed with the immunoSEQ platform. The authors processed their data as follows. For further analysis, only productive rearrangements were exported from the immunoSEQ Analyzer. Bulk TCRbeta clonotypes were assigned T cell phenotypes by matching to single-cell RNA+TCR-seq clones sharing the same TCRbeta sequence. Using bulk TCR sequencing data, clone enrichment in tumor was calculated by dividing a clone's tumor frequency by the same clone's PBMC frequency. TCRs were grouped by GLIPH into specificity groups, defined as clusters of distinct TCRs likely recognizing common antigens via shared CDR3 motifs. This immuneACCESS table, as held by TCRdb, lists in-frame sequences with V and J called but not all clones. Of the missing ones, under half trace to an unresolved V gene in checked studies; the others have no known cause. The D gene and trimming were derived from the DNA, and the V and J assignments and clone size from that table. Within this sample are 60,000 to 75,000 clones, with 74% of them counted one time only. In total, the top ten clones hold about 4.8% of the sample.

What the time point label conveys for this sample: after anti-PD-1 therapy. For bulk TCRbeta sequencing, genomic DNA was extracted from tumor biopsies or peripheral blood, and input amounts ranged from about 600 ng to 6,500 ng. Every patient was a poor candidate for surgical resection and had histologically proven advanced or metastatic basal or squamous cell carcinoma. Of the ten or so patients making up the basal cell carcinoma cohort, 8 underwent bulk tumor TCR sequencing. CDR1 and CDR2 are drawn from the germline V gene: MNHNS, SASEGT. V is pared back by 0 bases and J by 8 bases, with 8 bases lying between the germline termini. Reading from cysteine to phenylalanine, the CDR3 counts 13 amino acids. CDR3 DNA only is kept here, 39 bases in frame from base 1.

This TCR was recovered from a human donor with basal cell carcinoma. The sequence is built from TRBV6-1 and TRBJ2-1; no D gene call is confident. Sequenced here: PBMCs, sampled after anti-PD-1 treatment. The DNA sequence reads TGTGCCAGCAGTGAAGCCCCGGGCTATGAGCAGTTCTTC. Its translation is CASSEAPGYEQFF.